This T cell receptor beta chain comes out of a study of shared clonotypes between healthy human individuals. Remarks on this clone: Its matching antigen is unknown.

TCRdb's table, derived via immunoSEQ multiplex PCR, lists solely in-frame clones and lacks some. The data show roughly 1,100,000 clones, with approximately 70% seen just once and approximately 1.5% held by the top ten. Splitting the CD4+ cells yielded a CD45RA+ naive subset and a CD45RA-negative memory subset. Regarding the study as a whole: Around 4.7% was the fraction of naive CD4 clonotypes found shared across four donors. Represented diversity, genetic and exposure-history alike, was limited by few donors. Sorted-subset sequencing was shown by rarefaction to be incomplete despite large depth.

This CDR3 has 13 residues. V lost 4 bases and J lost 3, with 9 bases in between. Germline V lookup: CDR1 MNHEY, CDR2 SMNVEV (reference sequence). The sequence came from a man aged 18 to 29 in good health. The sample was memory CD4+ T cells sorted from blood. Subset in this sample: CD45RA-negative fraction. The rearrangement uses TRBV27 and TRBJ2-5, with D tentatively TRBD2 (6 bases). In nucleotides, the CDR3 is TGTGCCAGCAGTTCGACTAGAAAAGAGACCCAGTACTTC. It translates to CASSSTRKETQYF.